These 2 T cell receptor beta chains share one sample of origin, sequenced in a study of high-grade serous ovarian cancer treatment subgroups. The tumor samples were collected prior to definitive surgery or chemotherapy. Assay: immunoSEQ multiplex PCR; the TCRdb copy retains only in-frame clones and omits some. The data hold around 4,500 clones, with over 60% observed a single time. The sequenced sample was tumor tissue. These receptor sequences come from a human donor with high-grade serous ovarian cancer.

This sequence joins TRBV18 and TRBJ1-4; D unclear. Germline V gene lookup returns CDR1 KGHSH and CDR2 LQKENI. V lost 0 bases and J lost 0, with 8 bases in between. The CDR3 has 16 amino acids. The CDR3 coding sequence is TGTGCCAGCTCACCACCTTCGGGGACAACTAATGAAAAACTGTTTTTT. Protein product: CASSPPSGTTNEKLFF.

This rearrangement joins TRBV19 to TRBJ1-3; no reliable D call. Between the trimmed V and J ends, which lost 5 bases and 0 bases, there was a span of 8 bases. Germline V CDR1 and CDR2: LNHDA, SQIVND (reference sequence). The CDR3 has 14 amino acids. CDR3 region: CASSAESSGNTIYF. CDR3 in DNA: TGTGCCAGTAGTGCAGAGAGCTCTGGAAACACCATATATTTT.